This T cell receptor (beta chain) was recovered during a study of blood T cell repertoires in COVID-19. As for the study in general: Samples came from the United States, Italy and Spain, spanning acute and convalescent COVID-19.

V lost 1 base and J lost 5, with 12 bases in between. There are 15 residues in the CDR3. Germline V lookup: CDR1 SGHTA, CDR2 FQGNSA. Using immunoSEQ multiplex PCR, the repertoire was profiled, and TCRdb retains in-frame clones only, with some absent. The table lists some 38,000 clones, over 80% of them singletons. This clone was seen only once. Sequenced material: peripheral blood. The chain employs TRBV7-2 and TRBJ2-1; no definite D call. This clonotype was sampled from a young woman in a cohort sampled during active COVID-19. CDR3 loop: CASSLDFSSHNEQFF. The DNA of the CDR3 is TGTGCCAGCAGCTTAGACTTTTCTTCGCACAATGAGCAGTTCTTC. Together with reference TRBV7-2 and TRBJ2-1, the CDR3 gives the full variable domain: GAGVSQSPSNKVTEKGKDVELRCDPISGHTALYWYRQSLGQGLEFLIYFQGNSAPDKSGLPSDRFSAERTGGSVSTLTIQRTQQEDSAVYLCASSLDFSSHNEQFFGPGTRLTVL.